This T cell receptor beta chain was identified during a study of blood T cells in healthy people across ages. Whole-study findings and limits: Not knowing donor CMV status may have confounded expanded clonotype changes.

A second roughly 7 to 12 cycle PCR used barcoded and J-beta primers. MiXCR was run by TCRdb on the 5' RACE reads, yielding one entry per CDR3 protein. The sample contains around 780,000 distinct CDR3 sequences, more than 50% of which appear only once. Germline V CDR1 and CDR2: MNHEY, SMNVEV (reference sequence). The CDR3 length is 14 residues. Deletions cut 6 bases from V and 3 bases from J, with 11 bases between. Ranging in age from about 6 to 95, the donors were healthy Caucasian individuals from Russia. No fewer than 5.5 micrograms of total RNA were isolated from every sample. As for this clonotype: Its antigen is not identified. Given a much more abundant clone one base away, this may be a read error.

The chain links TRBV27 to TRBJ1-4, with unresolved D. Sequencing used blood. This clonotype was obtained from a man aged 35 to 55 in good health. CDR3 nucleotides: TGTGCCAGCAGCACGGGTTTACCTAATGAAAAACTGTTTTTT. Its translation: CASSTGLPNEKLFF.